This is a list of T cell receptor beta chains from one sample in a study of blood T cells in healthy people across ages. TCRdb reprocessed the 5' RACE reads with MiXCR, giving one entry per CDR3 protein. The sample includes around 790,000 distinct CDR3 sequences, 40% to 50% of them seen just once. Sequenced input: blood. These receptors were collected from a man aged 55 to 70 in good health. Each CDR3 is given with its conserved first and last residue. D genes are given only for firm matches. Not every row has a clone size; where given, it reads once, few, many or a size class.

length: 15
size: few
D: TRBD2
V: TRBV29-1
J: TRBJ2-1
CDR3: CSVESLSGGYNEQFF
DNA: TGCAGCGTTGAATCCCTTAGCGGGGGGTACAATGAGCAGTTCTTC

length: 12
size: .
D: .
V: TRBV30
J: TRBJ2-3
CDR3: CAWSTGPYTQYF
DNA: TGTGCCTGGAGCACCGGACCCTATACGCAGTATTTT

length: 15
size: .
D: TRBD1
V: TRBV20-1
J: TRBJ1-4
CDR3: CSARDEGQGSEKLFF
DNA: TGCAGTGCTAGAGATGAGGGACAGGGGTCTGAAAAACTGTTTTTT

length: 12
size: .
D: .
V: TRBV29-1
J: TRBJ1-2
CDR3: CSVDWGYSGYTF
DNA: TGCAGCGTTGATTGGGGGTATTCTGGCTACACCTTC

length: 16
size: few
D: .
V: TRBV6-5
J: TRBJ1-4
CDR3: CASSYRKGKTNEKLFF
DNA: TGTGCCAGCAGTTACCGGAAGGGGAAAACTAATGAAAAACTGTTTTTT

length: 15
size: .
D: TRBD1
V: TRBV7-2
J: TRBJ1-5
CDR3: CASSLDWDRGQPQHF
DNA: TGTGCCAGCAGCTTAGATTGGGACAGGGGTCAGCCCCAGCATTTT

length: 11
size: .
D: .
V: TRBV2
J: TRBJ1-1
CDR3: CASFFEGGAFF
DNA: TGTGCCAGTTTCTTCGAGGGTGGTGCTTTCTTT

length: 15
size: .
D: .
V: TRBV7-2
J: TRBJ2-7
CDR3: CASSPRGRGSYEQYF
DNA: TGTGCCAGCAGCCCCAGGGGGCGGGGGTCCTACGAGCAGTACTTC

length: 14
size: few
D: TRBD1
V: TRBV20-1
J: TRBJ1-5
CDR3: CSARDRNGNQPQHF
DNA: TGCAGTGCTAGGGACAGGAATGGCAATCAGCCCCAGCATTTT

length: 14
size: .
D: .
V: TRBV20-1
J: TRBJ1-5
CDR3: CSALRGIPNQPQHF
DNA: TGCAGTGCTCTACGGGGAATTCCCAATCAGCCCCAGCATTTT

length: 15
size: .
D: TRBD1
V: TRBV5-1
J: TRBJ2-7
CDR3: CASSFDDRDPFEQYF
DNA: TGCGCCAGCAGCTTCGACGACAGGGACCCATTCGAGCAGTACTTC

length: 15
size: .
D: .
V: TRBV27
J: TRBJ2-7
CDR3: CASSLSVEGQYEQYF
DNA: TGTGCCAGCAGTTTATCGGTGGAGGGGCAATACGAGCAGTACTTC

length: 13
size: .
D: .
V: TRBV11-3
J: TRBJ2-5
CDR3: CASTLMGQETQYF
DNA: TGTGCCAGCACCTTGATGGGCCAAGAGACCCAGTACTTC

length: 15
size: .
D: TRBD2
V: TRBV5-1
J: TRBJ2-3
CDR3: CASSYSGVGTDTQYF
DNA: TGCGCCAGCAGCTATAGCGGGGTCGGCACAGATACGCAGTATTTT

length: 15
size: .
D: TRBD1
V: TRBV28
J: TRBJ1-4
CDR3: CASTGDRGYNEKLFF
DNA: TGTGCCAGCACCGGCGACAGGGGGTATAATGAAAAACTGTTTTTT

length: 17
size: few
D: TRBD1
V: TRBV6-6
J: TRBJ2-7
CDR3: CASRGQGATPRSYEQYF
DNA: TGTGCCAGCAGGGGACAGGGGGCTACCCCTCGTAGCTACGAGCAGTACTTC

length: 13
size: .
D: .
V: TRBV6-5
J: TRBJ1-1
CDR3: CASSYGGSTGAFF
DNA: TGTGCCAGCAGTTACGGGGGTTCCACAGGAGCTTTCTTT

length: 14
size: .
D: TRBD1
V: TRBV3-1
J: TRBJ2-7
CDR3: CASSGTGGAYEQYF
DNA: TGTGCCAGCAGCGGGACAGGGGGCGCATACGAGCAGTACTTC

length: 13
size: few
D: .
V: TRBV5-5
J: TRBJ2-5
CDR3: CASSLVRAETQYF
DNA: TGTGCCAGCAGCTTGGTAAGGGCAGAGACCCAGTACTTC

length: 13
size: .
D: TRBD2
V: TRBV20-1
J: TRBJ2-1
CDR3: CSALRGSGLEQFF
DNA: TGCAGTGCATTAAGGGGTAGCGGGCTTGAGCAGTTCTTC

length: 14
size: .
D: .
V: TRBV19
J: TRBJ2-3
CDR3: CASSISVGSGTQYF
DNA: TGTGCCAGTAGTATATCGGTAGGGTCGGGCACGCAGTATTTT

length: 16
size: few
D: .
V: TRBV4-1
J: TRBJ2-1
CDR3: CASSQDGGTVYNEQFF
DNA: TGCGCCAGCAGCCAAGATGGAGGGACAGTCTACAATGAGCAGTTCTTC

length: 13
size: few
D: .
V: TRBV20-1
J: TRBJ2-1
CDR3: CSARDPNQPRQFF
DNA: TGCAGTGCTAGAGATCCCAACCAGCCACGGCAGTTCTTC

length: 15
size: .
D: TRBD1
V: TRBV20-1
J: TRBJ2-1
CDR3: CSAARDRTRGGEQFF
DNA: TGCAGTGCTGCCCGGGACAGGACAAGGGGTGGTGAGCAGTTCTTC

length: 12
size: .
D: .
V: TRBV6-2/TRBV6-3
J: TRBJ2-7
CDR3: CASSYEWGEQYF
DNA: TGTGCCAGCAGTTACGAGTGGGGAGAGCAGTACTTC

length: 12
size: few
D: .
V: TRBV6-2/TRBV6-3
J: TRBJ2-7
CDR3: CASSSPPRGQYF
DNA: TGTGCCAGCAGTTCCCCTCCGAGGGGACAGTACTTC

length: 13
size: .
D: .
V: TRBV2
J: TRBJ2-1
CDR3: CASSDLLDSEQFF
DNA: TGTGCCAGCAGTGACTTGTTGGATTCTGAGCAGTTCTTC

length: 15
size: .
D: .
V: TRBV4-3
J: TRBJ2-3
CDR3: CASSPAWSLTDTQYF
DNA: TGCGCCAGCAGCCCCGCGTGGAGCCTCACAGATACGCAGTATTTT

length: 13
size: .
D: .
V: TRBV6-2/TRBV6-3
J: TRBJ1-5
CDR3: CASSYAETQPQHF
DNA: TGTGCCAGCAGTTACGCAGAAACCCAGCCCCAGCATTTT

length: 16
size: .
D: .
V: TRBV25-1
J: TRBJ2-1
CDR3: CASSSGGGGLWDEQFF
DNA: TGTGCCAGCAGCTCAGGGGGGGGCGGTTTGTGGGATGAGCAGTTCTTC

length: 13
size: .
D: .
V: TRBV2
J: TRBJ2-3
CDR3: CASSANPTDTQYF
DNA: TGTGCCAGCAGTGCCAATCCCACAGATACGCAGTATTTT

length: 16
size: .
D: .
V: TRBV9
J: TRBJ2-2
CDR3: CASSARGGAGTGELFF
DNA: TGTGCCAGCAGCGCACGAGGGGGGGCTGGCACCGGGGAGCTGTTTTTT

length: 14
size: few
D: .
V: TRBV20-1
J: TRBJ1-4
CDR3: CSARDRGLNEKLFF
DNA: TGCAGTGCTAGAGATCGGGGTCTTAATGAAAAACTGTTTTTT

length: 14
size: .
D: .
V: TRBV5-1
J: TRBJ1-4
CDR3: CASRPQGKGEKLFF
DNA: TGCGCCAGCAGACCCCAGGGAAAGGGTGAAAAACTGTTTTTT

length: 12
size: many
D: TRBD1
V: TRBV29-1
J: TRBJ2-7
CDR3: CSAGQELYEQYF
DNA: TGCAGCGCGGGACAGGAGCTCTACGAGCAGTACTTC

length: 16
size: few
D: .
V: TRBV4-3
J: TRBJ1-1
CDR3: CASSQDVGDLNTEAFF
DNA: TGCGCCAGCAGCCAAGACGTAGGGGACCTGAACACTGAAGCTTTCTTT

length: 13
size: few
D: .
V: TRBV7-3
J: TRBJ2-7
CDR3: CASSKLQGGEQYF
DNA: TGTGCCAGCAGCAAGCTACAGGGTGGCGAGCAGTACTTC

length: 15
size: .
D: TRBD2
V: TRBV4-2
J: TRBJ2-4
CDR3: CASSQDLASGGSQYF
DNA: TGTGCCAGCAGCCAAGATCTGGCTAGCGGGGGTTCCCAGTACTTC

length: 15
size: .
D: .
V: TRBV5-5
J: TRBJ2-1
CDR3: CASSLARYGWNEQFF
DNA: TGTGCCAGCAGCTTGGCCAGGTATGGTTGGAATGAGCAGTTCTTC

length: 13
size: few
D: .
V: TRBV5-1
J: TRBJ1-2
CDR3: CASSLDRHYGYTF
DNA: TGCGCCAGCAGCTTGGACAGACACTATGGCTACACCTTC

length: 16
size: few
D: .
V: TRBV20-1
J: TRBJ1-6
CDR3: CSARDPVGSYNSPLHF
DNA: TGCAGTGCTAGAGATCCTGTAGGCTCCTATAATTCACCCCTCCACTTT

length: 14
size: few
D: .
V: TRBV28
J: TRBJ2-7
CDR3: CASSPGRRSNEQYF
DNA: TGTGCCAGCAGCCCGGGACGCCGGTCAAACGAGCAGTACTTC

length: 14
size: .
D: .
V: TRBV27
J: TRBJ1-6
CDR3: CASSVGPYNSPLHF
DNA: TGTGCCAGCAGTGTGGGGCCCTATAATTCACCCCTCCACTTT

length: 15
size: .
D: .
V: TRBV19
J: TRBJ2-7
CDR3: CATGAWGKGSFEQYF
DNA: TGTGCCACCGGCGCTTGGGGGAAAGGTTCGTTCGAGCAGTACTTC

length: 13
size: .
D: .
V: TRBV28
J: TRBJ2-5
CDR3: CASSVQFQETQYF
DNA: TGTGCCAGCAGTGTTCAGTTCCAAGAGACCCAGTACTTC

length: 17
size: .
D: TRBD2
V: TRBV4-3
J: TRBJ2-1
CDR3: CASSQDGASGAYNEQFF
DNA: TGCGCCAGCAGCCAAGATGGGGCTAGCGGAGCCTACAATGAGCAGTTCTTC

length: 15
size: .
D: TRBD1
V: TRBV27
J: TRBJ1-2
CDR3: CASSIAGTANYGYTF
DNA: TGTGCCAGCTCAATTGCCGGGACAGCTAACTATGGCTACACCTTC

length: 17
size: .
D: .
V: TRBV12-3/TRBV12-4
J: TRBJ1-6
CDR3: CASSLTGQSSYNSPLHF
DNA: TGTGCCAGCAGTCTAACAGGGCAGAGCTCCTATAATTCACCCCTCCACTTT

length: 15
size: .
D: TRBD1
V: TRBV2
J: TRBJ2-7
CDR3: CASRDPGTGGYEQYF
DNA: TGTGCCAGCAGGGACCCCGGGACAGGGGGCTACGAGCAGTACTTC

length: 16
size: .
D: TRBD1
V: TRBV12-3/TRBV12-4
J: TRBJ2-2
CDR3: CASSLGQGGLSGELFF
DNA: TGTGCCAGCAGCTTGGGACAGGGCGGCTTAAGCGGGGAGCTGTTTTTT

length: 16
size: few
D: TRBD2
V: TRBV18
J: TRBJ2-5
CDR3: CASSPSSGLAGETQYF
DNA: TGTGCCAGCTCACCATCTTCGGGACTAGCAGGCGAGACCCAGTACTTC

length: 12
size: many
D: TRBD1
V: TRBV27
J: TRBJ2-7
CDR3: CASRTGAYEQYF
DNA: TGTGCCAGTAGGACAGGGGCCTACGAGCAGTACTTC